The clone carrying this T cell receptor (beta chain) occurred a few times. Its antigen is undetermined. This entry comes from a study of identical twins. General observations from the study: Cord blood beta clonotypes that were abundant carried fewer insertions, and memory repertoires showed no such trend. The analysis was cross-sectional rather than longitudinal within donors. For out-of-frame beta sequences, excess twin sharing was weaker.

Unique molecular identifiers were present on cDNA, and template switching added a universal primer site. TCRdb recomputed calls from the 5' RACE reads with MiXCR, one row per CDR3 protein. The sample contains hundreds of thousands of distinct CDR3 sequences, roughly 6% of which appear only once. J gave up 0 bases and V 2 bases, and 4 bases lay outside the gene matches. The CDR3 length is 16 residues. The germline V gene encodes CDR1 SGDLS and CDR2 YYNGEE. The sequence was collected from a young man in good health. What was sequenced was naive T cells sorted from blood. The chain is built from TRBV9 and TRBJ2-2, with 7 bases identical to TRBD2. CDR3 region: CASSVRRGTNTGELFF. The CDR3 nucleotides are TGTGCCAGCAGCGTTAGGCGGGGGACGAACACCGGGGAGCTGTTTTTT.